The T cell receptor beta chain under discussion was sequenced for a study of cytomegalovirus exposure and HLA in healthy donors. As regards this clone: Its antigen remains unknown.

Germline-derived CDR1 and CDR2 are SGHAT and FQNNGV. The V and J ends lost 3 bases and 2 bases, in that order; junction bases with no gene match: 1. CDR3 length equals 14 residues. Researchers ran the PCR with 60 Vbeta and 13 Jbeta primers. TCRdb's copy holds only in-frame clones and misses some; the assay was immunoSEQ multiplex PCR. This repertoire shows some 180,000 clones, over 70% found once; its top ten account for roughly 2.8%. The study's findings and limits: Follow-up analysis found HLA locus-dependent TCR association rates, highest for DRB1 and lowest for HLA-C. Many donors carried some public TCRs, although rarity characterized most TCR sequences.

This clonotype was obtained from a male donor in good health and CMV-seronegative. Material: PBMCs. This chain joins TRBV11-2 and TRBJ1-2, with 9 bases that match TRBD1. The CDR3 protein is CASSLGQGNYGYTF. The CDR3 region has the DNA TGTGCCAGCAGCTTGGGACAGGGCAACTATGGCTACACCTTC.